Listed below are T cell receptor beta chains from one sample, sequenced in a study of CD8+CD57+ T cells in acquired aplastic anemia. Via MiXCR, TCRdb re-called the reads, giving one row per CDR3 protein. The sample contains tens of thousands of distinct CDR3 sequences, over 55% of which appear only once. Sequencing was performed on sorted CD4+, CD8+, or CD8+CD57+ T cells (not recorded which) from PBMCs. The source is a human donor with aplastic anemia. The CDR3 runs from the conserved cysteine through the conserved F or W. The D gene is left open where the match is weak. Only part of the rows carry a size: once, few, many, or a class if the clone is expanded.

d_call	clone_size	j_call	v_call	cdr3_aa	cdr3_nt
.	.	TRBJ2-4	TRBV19	CASSISIGKNIQYF	TGTGCCAGTAGTATATCCATAGGCAAAAACATTCAGTACTTC
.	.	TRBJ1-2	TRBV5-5	CASSLAVDNLGYGYTF	TGTGCCAGCAGCTTGGCCGTAGACAACCTGGGCTATGGCTACACCTTC
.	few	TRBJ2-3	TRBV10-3	CAIRPMGGLGDTQYF	TGTGCCATCAGACCTATGGGGGGATTGGGAGATACGCAGTATTTT
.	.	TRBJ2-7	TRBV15	CASSRDDSGTYEQYF	TGTGCCTCCAGCAGAGATGATTCCGGGACCTACGAGCAGTACTTC
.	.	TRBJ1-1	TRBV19	CASTLTDGVGTEAFF	TGTGCCAGTACCTTGACCGACGGGGTCGGAACTGAAGCTTTCTTT
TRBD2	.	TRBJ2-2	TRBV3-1	CASSQRAGDTGELFF	TGTGCCAGCAGCCAAAGAGCGGGGGACACCGGGGAGCTGTTTTTT
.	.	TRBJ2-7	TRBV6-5	CASSLTGEGSYEQYF	TGTGCCAGCAGTTTAACGGGAGAGGGATCCTACGAGCAGTACTTC
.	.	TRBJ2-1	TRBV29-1	CSVSVVGHNEQFF	TGCAGCGTTTCCGTCGTCGGGCACAATGAGCAGTTCTTC
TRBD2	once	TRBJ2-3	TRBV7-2	CASSLGGADTQYF	TGTGCCAGCAGCTTGGGGGGGGCAGATACGCAGTATTTT
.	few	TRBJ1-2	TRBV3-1	CASSSERGADGYTF	TGTGCCAGCAGCTCAGAACGGGGGGCAGATGGCTACACCTTC
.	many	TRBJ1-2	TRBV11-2	CASSLSRARILNYGYTF	TGTGCCAGCAGCTTATCCCGGGCCAGGATACTTAACTATGGCTACACCTTC
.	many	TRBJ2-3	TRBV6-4	CASSDGVGSTDTQYF	TGTGCCAGCAGTGACGGAGTGGGTAGCACAGATACGCAGTATTTT
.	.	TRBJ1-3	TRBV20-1	CSASTGSSGNTIYF	TGCAGTGCTAGTACAGGCTCCTCTGGAAACACCATATATTTT
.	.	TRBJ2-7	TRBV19	CASSGTHSYEQYF	TGTGCCAGTAGCGGGACTCACTCCTACGAGCAGTACTTC
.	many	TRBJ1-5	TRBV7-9	CASSLAGQGYNQPQHF	TGTGCCAGCAGCTTAGCGGGCCAGGGCTACAATCAGCCCCAGCATTTT
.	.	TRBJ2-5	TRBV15	CATSREGDIKGQYF	TGTGCCACCAGCAGAGAGGGGGACATCAAGGGGCAGTACTTC
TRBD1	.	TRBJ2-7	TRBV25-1	CASSEDRGPKQYF	TGTGCCAGCAGTGAAGACAGGGGGCCAAAGCAGTACTTC
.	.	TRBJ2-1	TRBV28	CASSLKGGPYNEQFF	TGTGCCAGCAGTTTAAAGGGGGGGCCCTACAATGAGCAGTTCTTC
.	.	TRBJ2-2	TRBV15	CATSSARGNTGELFF	TGTGCCACCAGCTCAGCCAGGGGAAACACCGGGGAGCTGTTTTTT
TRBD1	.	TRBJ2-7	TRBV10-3	CAITYDRGLSYEQYF	TGTGCCATCACCTACGACAGGGGGCTGTCCTACGAGCAGTACTTC
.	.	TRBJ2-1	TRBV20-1	CSATDPVTDEQFF	TGCAGTGCTACCGACCCCGTAACTGATGAGCAGTTCTTC
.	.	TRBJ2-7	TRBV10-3	CAISESDLGGHEQYF	TGTGCCATCAGTGAGTCGGACTTAGGAGGGCACGAGCAGTACTTC
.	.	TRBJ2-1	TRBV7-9	CASSLPSNEQFF	TGTGCCAGCAGCTTACCTTCCAATGAGCAGTTCTTC
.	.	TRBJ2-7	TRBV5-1	CASSEPLGYEQYF	TGCGCCAGCAGCGAACCCCTGGGCTACGAGCAGTACTTC
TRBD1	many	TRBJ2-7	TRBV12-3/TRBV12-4	CASSLYRGIYEQYF	TGTGCCAGCAGTTTATACAGGGGTATCTACGAGCAGTACTTC
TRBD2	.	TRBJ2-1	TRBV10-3	CAISDNELAGAGGEQFF	TGTGCCATCAGTGACAACGAGCTAGCGGGGGCTGGGGGTGAGCAGTTCTTC
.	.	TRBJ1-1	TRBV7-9	CASSLTNTEAFF	TGTGCCAGCAGCTTGACAAACACTGAAGCTTTCTTT
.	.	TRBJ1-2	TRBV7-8	CASSPGAHGYTF	TGTGCCAGCAGCCCCGGGGCTCATGGCTACACCTTC
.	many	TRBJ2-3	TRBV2	CASSGGEYGTDTQYF	TGTGCCAGCAGTGGAGGGGAATATGGCACAGATACGCAGTATTTT
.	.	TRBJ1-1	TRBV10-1	CASSESTATNTEAFF	TGCGCCAGCAGTGAGTCCACAGCGACGAACACTGAAGCTTTCTTT
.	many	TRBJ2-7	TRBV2	CASSETRYEQYF	TGTGCCAGCAGTGAAACGCGTTACGAGCAGTACTTC
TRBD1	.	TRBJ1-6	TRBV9	CASSIGTGGRSSSPLHF	TGTGCCAGCAGCATAGGGACAGGGGGACGCTCTTCTTCACCCCTCCACTTT
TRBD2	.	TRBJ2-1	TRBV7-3	CASSLGAGVSHDEQFF	TGTGCCAGCAGCTTAGGGGCGGGGGTGAGTCACGATGAGCAGTTCTTC
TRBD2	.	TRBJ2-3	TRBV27	CASSSSPLRGSGDTDTQYF	TGTGCCAGCAGTTCATCACCTCTTCGGGGTAGCGGGGACACAGATACGCAGTATTTT
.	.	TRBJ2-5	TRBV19	CATGLSRETQYF	TGTGCCACCGGACTGTCCCGAGAGACCCAGTACTTC
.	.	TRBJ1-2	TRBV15	CATSREGLYGYTF	TGTGCCACCAGCAGAGAGGGACTCTATGGCTACACCTTC
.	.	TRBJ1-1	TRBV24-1	CATRGRQNTEAFF	TGTGCCACCAGGGGACGGCAGAACACTGAAGCTTTCTTT
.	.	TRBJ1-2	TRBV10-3	CAISATNGGQAYGYTF	TGTGCCATCAGTGCCACGAATGGGGGGCAGGCCTATGGCTACACCTTC
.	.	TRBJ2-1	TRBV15	CATSRGDPASNEQFF	TGTGCCACCAGCAGAGGAGACCCTGCTAGCAATGAGCAGTTCTTC
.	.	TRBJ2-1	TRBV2	CASSRLPEQFF	TGTGCCAGCAGCAGGCTTCCTGAGCAGTTCTTC
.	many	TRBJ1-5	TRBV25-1	CASSELDSQQPQHF	TGTGCCAGCAGTGAATTGGACTCCCAACAGCCCCAGCATTTT
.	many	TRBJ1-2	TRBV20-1	CSAREGGGDWYGYTF	TGCAGTGCTAGAGAGGGGGGGGGCGACTGGTATGGCTACACCTTC